This passage covers 19 T cell receptor beta chains from one sample sequenced in a study of beta chain features in type 1 diabetes. Study-wide results and caveats: Moderately but significantly shorter TCRB CDR3s were found in Type 1 diabetes patients in all four CD4+ subsets.

What was sequenced were expressed TCRB transcripts, since all of the isolated RNA had been reverse transcribed. Assay used: immunoSEQ multiplex PCR; TCRdb lists only in-frame clones, some missing. In the table there are some 350,000 clones, over 8.5% of which are singletons. For these TCRs, the target antigens are not known. Sequenced material: central memory CD4+ T cells from blood. The source of these receptors is a man aged 25-45 years with type 1 diabetes.

This clone was observed a handful of times. This chain uses TRBV5-1 with TRBJ2-5; D may be TRBD2 (6 bases). V lost 6 bases to trimming and J lost 4 bases, with 16 bases between them. Germline V CDR1 and CDR2: SGHRS, YFSETQ. The CDR3 totals 14 residues. CDR3 loop: CASNIGAGRETQYF. The CDR3 nucleotides are TGCGCCAGCAACATAGGTGCGGGACGAGAGACCCAGTACTTC.

This clone was detected only once. V usage is TRBV5-4 and J usage is TRBJ1-3; D unclear. The CDR3 covers 17 residues. The V gene's germline CDR1 is SGHNT and CDR2 YYREEE (reference sequence). The V gene lost 7 bases and the J gene lost 2 bases, with 22 bases spanning the gap. CDR3 coding DNA: TGTGCCAGCGAGCTTAAGGTGGGCCGCCCTACTGGAAACACCATATATTTT. This sequence encodes CASELKVGRPTGNTIYF.

This clone was counted only a few times. V usage is TRBV5-1 and J usage is TRBJ2-5; D remains unclear. This CDR3 comprises 15 residues. Germline assignment: CDR1 SGHRS and CDR2 YFSETQ. Trimming removed 1 base at V and 2 bases at J, with 12 bases between. The CDR3 protein is CASSLSNAGQETQYF. The DNA for the CDR3 is TGCGCCAGCAGCTTGTCCAACGCCGGTCAAGAGACCCAGTACTTC. Filled out from reference TRBV5-1 and TRBJ2-5, the complete variable domain reads KAGVTQTPRYLIKTRGQQVTLSCSPISGHRSVSWYQQTPGQGLQFLFEYFSETQRNKGNFPGRFSGRQFSNSRSEMNVSTLELGDSALYLCASSLSNAGQETQYFGPGTRLLVL.

This clone occurred a few times. The genes are TRBV19 and TRBJ2-6; tentative D call: TRBD1 (6 bases). Between the trimmed V and J ends, which lost 8 bases and 0 bases, there was a span of 11 bases. The CDR3 spans 15 residues. CDR1 LNHDA and CDR2 SQIVND come from the germline V gene (reference sequence). The CDR3 region is CASSGHSSGANVLTF. The CDR3 region has the DNA TGTGCCAGTTCGGGACACAGCTCTGGGGCCAACGTCCTGACTTTC.

This clone was observed a few times. The rearrangement uses TRBV6-1 and TRBJ2-7; D is tentatively TRBD1 or TRBD2 (5 bases each). Germline assignment: CDR1 MNHNS and CDR2 SASEGT. This CDR3 is built from 13 residues. Trimming pared 6 bases from V and 6 bases from J, leaving 15 bases between. In DNA, the CDR3 is TGTGCCAGCAGCGACGTGGGGGTTCCCGAGCAGTACTTC. It is translated as CASSDVGVPEQYF.

The chain uses TRBV28 and TRBJ2-7; TRBD1 aligns across 7 bases. V shed 5 bases, J shed 6 bases, and the junction held 7 bases outside the gene matches. This CDR3 contains 13 residues. Per the germline V gene, CDR1 is MDHEN and CDR2 is SYDVKM. CDR3: CASSGGQDGEQYF. DNA for the CDR3: TGTGCCAGCAGTGGAGGACAGGATGGCGAGCAGTACTTC. The full variable domain, rest sourced from reference TRBV28 and TRBJ2-7, is DVKVTQSSRYLVKRTGEKVFLECVQDMDHENMFWYRQDPGLGLRLIYFSYDVKMKEKGDIPEGYSVSREKKERFSLILESASTNQTSMYLCASSGGQDGEQYFGPGTRLTVT.

The gene calls are TRBV7-3 and TRBJ1-5; D is perhaps TRBD1 (5 bases). CDR1 and CDR2 from the germline V gene are SGHTA and FQGTGA. V was shortened by 5 bases and J by 0 bases, with 11 bases between the two germline ends. The CDR3 is 15 amino acids. The CDR3 DNA follows: TGTGCCAGCAGCCCCCGGGGGGTTAGCAATCAGCCCCAGCATTTT. This codes for CASSPRGVSNQPQHF.

This sequence joins TRBV18 and TRBJ1-1; no clear D gene. Between the trimmed V and J ends, which lost 4 bases and 0 bases, there was a span of 12 bases. The germline V gene encodes CDR1 KGHSH and CDR2 LQKENI. The CDR3 spans 15 residues. The CDR3 is CASSRSSFMNTEAFF. The CDR3 coding sequence is TGTGCCAGCTCACGATCGTCTTTTATGAACACTGAAGCTTTCTTT. Full variable domain (outside the CDR3, taken from reference TRBV18 and TRBJ1-1): NAGVMQNPRHLVRRRGQEARLRCSPMKGHSHVYWYRQLPEEGLKFMVYLQKENIIDESGMPKERFSAEFPKEGPSILRIQQVVRGDSAAYFCASSRSSFMNTEAFFGQGTRLTVV.

The J gene is TRBJ2-7, the V gene TRBV6-5, with D maybe TRBD2 (5 bases). CDR1 MNHEY and CDR2 SVGAGI come from the germline V gene. Trimming took off 6 bases at V and 6 bases at J, with 12 bases between the two ends. The CDR3 spans 12 residues. The CDR3 DNA sequence: TGTGCCAGCAGCCTCACTAGTTCCGAGCAGTACTTC. This sequence encodes CASSLTSSEQYF.

The chain has TRBV7-3 and TRBJ2-5; 9 bases line up with TRBD2. The DNA end is more similar to TRBJ2-7, so the J call may be wrong. This CDR3 is 14 amino acids long. Germline V gene lookup returns CDR1 SGHTA and CDR2 FQGTGA. CDR3 amino acids: CASSLNSGSDEQYF. CDR3 DNA: TGTGCCAGCAGCTTAAATAGCGGGAGCGACGAGCAGTACTTC.

This clone was counted between two and nine times. This chain joins TRBV28 and TRBJ2-7; 8 positions match TRBD1. V was clipped by 7 bases and J by 3 bases; unmatched bases: 8. This CDR3 is 14 amino acids long. The germline V gene has CDR1 MDHEN and CDR2 SYDVKM. CDR3 sequence: CASKAGTGYYEQYF. The DNA for the CDR3 is TGTGCCAGCAAAGCCGGGACAGGATACTACGAGCAGTACTTC.

Of note for this clone: The same CDR3 can be traced to other DNA sequences in this sample. This chain joins TRBV6-5 and TRBJ1-2, with 9 bases fitting TRBD1. The CDR3 is 13 residues long. With V trimmed by 9 bases and J by 3 bases, 5 bases remained unmatched. Germline loops: CDR1 MNHEY, CDR2 SVGAGI. In nucleotides, the CDR3 is TGTGCCAGTTCACAGGGGGCAGACTATGGCTACACCTTC. Amino acid sequence: CASSQGADYGYTF.

The chain combines TRBV27 with TRBJ2-6; D is uncertain. CDR1 is MNHEY, CDR2 SMNVEV, per germline (reference sequence). The CDR3 consists of 16 residues. Trimming took 7 bases from V and 0 from J, leaving 13 bases between them. The CDR3 DNA is TGTGCCAGCAATCCCACAGTCACCTCTGGGGCCAACGTCCTGACTTTC. Residues: CASNPTVTSGANVLTF.

The table lists this clone with a few counts. The germline gene is not matched at one end of the junction; a read error may be the cause. The same CDR3 also results from other DNA sequences found in this sample. The chain employs TRBV4-1 and TRBJ2-5; 7 positions match TRBD2. In germline, CDR1 is MGHRA, CDR2 YSYEKL. The CDR3 extends over 13 amino acids. Here the CDR3 DNA reads TGTGCCAGCAGCCAAGGGCGGGAGGAGACCCAGTACTTC. Protein: CASSQGREETQYF.

The J gene is TRBJ1-2, the V gene TRBV28, with 10 bases aligning to TRBD1. Per germline, CDR1 MDHEN and CDR2 SYDVKM. The CDR3 is 14 residues long. Trimming at V came to 5 bases and at J to 2 bases, leaving 2 bases not matched to a gene. The CDR3 nucleotides read TGTGCCAGCAGTGAGGGACAGGGGAACTATGGCTACACCTTC. Encoded protein: CASSEGQGNYGYTF.

This clone was observed a few times. This chain uses TRBV7-8 with TRBJ1-1; a possible D gene is TRBD1 (6 bases). V was clipped by 5 bases and J by 4 bases, with 14 bases between them. Germline CDR1 reads SGHVS; CDR2 reads FQNEAQ. This CDR3 comprises 14 residues. CDR3: CASSAQQGSTEAFF. The DNA of the CDR3 is TGTGCCAGCAGCGCTCAACAGGGTAGCACTGAAGCTTTCTTT.

V and J are TRBV7-9 and TRBJ1-5, with TRBD1 as a possible D gene (6 bases). The CDR3 extends over 16 amino acids. In germline, CDR1 is SEHNR, CDR2 FQNEAQ (reference sequence). The V end lost 3 bases, the J end lost 4 bases, and 16 bases lay between the germline ends. The chain's CDR3 is CASSFIQGGGNQPQHF. The DNA of the CDR3 is TGTGCCAGCAGCTTTATACAGGGTGGCGGGAATCAGCCCCAGCATTTT.

The genes are TRBV7-8 and TRBJ1-1; TRBD1 matches at 8 bases. The J segment lost 5 bases and the V segment lost 1 base, leaving 6 bases of the junction unmatched. The CDR3 length is 15 residues. CDR1 SGHVS and CDR2 FQNEAQ come from the germline V gene. The CDR3 nucleotides read TGTGCCAGCAGCTTAGGTCAGGGGGCGGGAACTGAAGCTTTCTTT. Encoded protein: CASSLGQGAGTEAFF.

This clone was observed a handful of times. The chain combines TRBV18 with TRBJ2-6; TRBD1 might be the D (7 bases). The CDR3 length is 17 residues. The V and J ends lost 6 bases and 0 bases respectively, with 15 bases between them. Germline V CDR1 and CDR2: KGHSH, LQKENI. The CDR3 is CASSAGQPASGANVLTF. CDR3 bases: TGTGCCAGCTCGGCGGGACAGCCAGCCTCTGGGGCCAACGTCCTGACTTTC. The full variable domain, in which reference TRBV18 and TRBJ2-6 provide the parts outside the CDR3, is NAGVMQNPRHLVRRRGQEARLRCSPMKGHSHVYWYRQLPEEGLKFMVYLQKENIIDESGMPKERFSAEFPKEGPSILRIQQVVRGDSAAYFCASSAGQPASGANVLTFGAGSRLTVL.